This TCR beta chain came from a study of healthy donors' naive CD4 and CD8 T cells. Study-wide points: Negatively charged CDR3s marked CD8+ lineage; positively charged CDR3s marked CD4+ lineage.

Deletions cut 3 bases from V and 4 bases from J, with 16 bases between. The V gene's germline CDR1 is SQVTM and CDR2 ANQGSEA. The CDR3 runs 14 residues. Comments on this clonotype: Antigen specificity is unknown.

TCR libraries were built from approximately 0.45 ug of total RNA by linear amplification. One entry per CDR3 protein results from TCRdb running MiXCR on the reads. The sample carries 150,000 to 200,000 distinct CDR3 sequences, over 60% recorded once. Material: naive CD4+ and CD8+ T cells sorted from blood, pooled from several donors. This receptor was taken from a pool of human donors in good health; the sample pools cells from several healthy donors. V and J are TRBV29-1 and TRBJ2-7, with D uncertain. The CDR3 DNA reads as TGCAGCGTTGAGGTTAGGAGCACGCCGTACGAGCAGTACTTC. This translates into CSVEVRSTPYEQYF.